This TCR beta chain was sequenced during a study of blood T cell repertoires in COVID-19 (dated by TCRdb to about 2020). General notes on the study: Samples from collaborators originated in the United States, Italy and Spain and spanned both the acute and convalescent phases of COVID-19. Where available, HLA class I and class II types were taken from metadata supplied by the sample provider and were not determined by assay-based typing. The prospective study material was composed of cDNA or gDNA derived from T cells, B-cell-depleted T cells, or PBMCs. A de-identified subject ID, COVID-19 status, age in years and sex were almost always included in the sample metadata. The samples were drawn from the first 160 participants of the ongoing ImmuneRACE study and from about 1,200 subjects provided by 6 global collaborators. The repertoires were made available in a free public database intended to serve as a resource for research on the immune response to SARS-CoV-2. The dataset comprised deeply sampled blood TCRbeta repertoires from subjects exposed to, actively infected with, or recovered from COVID-19.

In Seattle, one collaborating source enrolled patients while the infection was active and tracked those patients longitudinally over the course of disease. Each collaborating institution followed its own protocols to collect whole blood in K2EDTA tubes. For TCRbeta analysis, collaborator samples were shipped as frozen whole blood, as isolated PBMCs, or as DNA extracted from either sample type. To note about this clone: Its antigen remains undetermined. Qualities for individual bases were not recorded, and no much larger clone is one base off.

Trimming takes 1 base from V and 2 bases from J, and the germline ends sit 8 bases apart. The CDR3 spans 14 residues, from the cysteine through the phenylalanine. Solely the CDR3 DNA is kept, with 42 bases framed from the first base. Reading the germline V gene gives CDR1 LGHNA and CDR2 YSLEER. Study-wide findings and limitations: Clinical and demographic metadata were provided uncurated, with the amount varying by source and participant.

TCRbeta CDR3 regions were amplified from genomic DNA by means of the immunoSEQ Assay, a bias-controlled multiplex PCR. From the authors' description of their analysis: Nucleated cell counts per sample were estimated from amplification of reference gene primers within the assay. Sequence reads were collapsed and filtered to measure the absolute abundance of every unique TCRbeta CDR3 rearrangement. Productive Simpson clonality was computed per sample as the square root of Simpson's diversity index over productive rearrangements. The table comes from immuneACCESS by way of TCRdb, which keeps in-frame sequences with V and J called. Part of the clones is missing from these tables; in studies checked, under half for an unresolved V gene and the rest for unknown reasons. The V and J calls and clone size were taken over from that table, and D and trimming were inferred from the DNA. For this sample the table gives roughly 220,000 clones, of which approximately 78% were detected only once. The top ten hold roughly 8.2% of the sample.

This chain is built from TRBV4-3 and TRBJ2-5, with no confidently assigned D gene. This sequence was found in a woman at least 80 years old with COVID-19, enrolled during active disease. Sequencing was done on a sample of peripheral blood. The CDR3 has the sequence CASSQVWAQETQYF. The nucleotide sequence is TGCGCCAGCAGCCAAGTCTGGGCACAAGAGACCCAGTACTTC.